These T cell receptor beta chains were read from a single sample in a study of blood T cell repertoires in COVID-19. TCRdb keeps only in-frame clones here, not all; method: immunoSEQ multiplex PCR. The sample lists about 300,000 clones, around 84% occurring once. The sequencing sample was made of PBMCs or T cells enriched from blood (not recorded which). Receptors originate from a young man who had recovered from COVID-19. The CDR3 runs from the conserved cysteine through the conserved F or W. D genes are given only for firm matches. Clone size is stated in some rows and not others, as once, few, many or a class when expanded.

V gene: TRBV19; D gene: -; clone size: -; J gene: TRBJ1-4; CDR3 protein: CASTPERGSGGKLFF; CDR3 DNA: TGTGCCAGTACCCCGGAAAGGGGGTCGGGAGGAAAACTGTTTTTT
V gene: TRBV7-9; D gene: -; clone size: -; J gene: TRBJ1-1; CDR3 protein: CASSFVAEAFF; CDR3 DNA: TGTGCCAGCAGTTTCGTCGCTGAAGCTTTCTTT
V gene: TRBV7-7; D gene: -; clone size: -; J gene: TRBJ2-7; CDR3 protein: CASSPVEGGYEQYF; CDR3 DNA: TGTGCTAGCAGTCCCGTGGAGGGCGGGTACGAGCAGTACTTC
V gene: TRBV18; D gene: TRBD2; clone size: -; J gene: TRBJ2-3; CDR3 protein: CASSPSAGITDTQYF; CDR3 DNA: TGTGCCAGCTCACCCTCAGCGGGGATCACAGATACGCAGTATTTT
V gene: TRBV6-5; D gene: TRBD1; clone size: -; J gene: TRBJ1-2; CDR3 protein: CASTWGQGLGYTF; CDR3 DNA: TGTGCCAGCACTTGGGGACAGGGTCTAGGCTACACCTTC
V gene: TRBV13; D gene: -; clone size: -; J gene: TRBJ2-7; CDR3 protein: CASSPKGVTYEQYF; CDR3 DNA: TGTGCCAGCAGCCCTAAGGGAGTCACCTACGAGCAGTACTTC
V gene: TRBV4-1; D gene: TRBD1; clone size: few; J gene: TRBJ2-7; CDR3 protein: CASSQVGQGAGEQYF; CDR3 DNA: TGCGCCAGCAGCCAAGTGGGACAGGGGGCCGGGGAGCAGTACTTC
V gene: TRBV5-6; D gene: TRBD2; clone size: -; J gene: TRBJ2-1; CDR3 protein: CASSMSGGPYNEQFF; CDR3 DNA: TGTGCCAGCAGCATGAGCGGGGGCCCTTACAATGAGCAGTTCTTC
V gene: TRBV5-8; D gene: -; clone size: once; J gene: TRBJ2-7; CDR3 protein: CASSLGQHYEQYF; CDR3 DNA: TGTGCCAGCAGCTTGGGACAGCACTACGAGCAGTACTTC
V gene: TRBV14; D gene: TRBD1; clone size: -; J gene: TRBJ1-3; CDR3 protein: CASSRRGDRAGNTIYF; CDR3 DNA: TGTGCCAGCAGCCGCCGGGGAGACAGGGCGGGAAACACCATATATTTT
V gene: TRBV2; D gene: TRBD2; clone size: -; J gene: TRBJ2-5; CDR3 protein: CASSESWTSGGEETQYF; CDR3 DNA: TGTGCCAGCAGTGAATCGTGGACTAGCGGGGGAGAAGAGACCCAGTACTTC
V gene: TRBV21-1; D gene: -; clone size: -; J gene: TRBJ2-7; CDR3 protein: CASSKDGLGGGNTTYEQYF; CDR3 DNA: TGTGCCAGCAGCAAAGACGGGTTAGGGGGCGGGAACACCACCTACGAGCAGTACTTC
V gene: TRBV4-1; D gene: -; clone size: -; J gene: TRBJ2-1; CDR3 protein: CASSPTTSSGSYNEQFF; CDR3 DNA: TGCGCCAGCAGCCCTACTACTAGTTCAGGCTCCTACAATGAGCAGTTCTTC
V gene: TRBV5-1; D gene: TRBD1; clone size: few; J gene: TRBJ1-4; CDR3 protein: CASSLAPDRVEGLFF; CDR3 DNA: TGCGCCAGCAGCTTGGCCCCGGACAGGGTCGAGGGACTGTTTTTT
V gene: TRBV2; D gene: TRBD1; clone size: -; J gene: TRBJ2-7; CDR3 protein: CASPRAPRTGSYEQYF; CDR3 DNA: TGTGCCAGCCCGAGGGCCCCCAGGACAGGGTCCTACGAGCAGTACTTC
V gene: TRBV7-9; D gene: TRBD2; clone size: -; J gene: TRBJ2-3; CDR3 protein: CASSPSGRGADTQYF; CDR3 DNA: TGTGCCAGCAGCCCTAGCGGGAGGGGCGCAGATACGCAGTATTTT
V gene: TRBV20-1; D gene: TRBD1; clone size: -; J gene: TRBJ1-4; CDR3 protein: CSASQPRGKKLFF; CDR3 DNA: TGCAGTGCTAGTCAGCCCAGGGGGAAAAAACTGTTTTTT
V gene: TRBV7-9; D gene: TRBD1; clone size: few; J gene: TRBJ1-5; CDR3 protein: CASRTTGMGQPQHF; CDR3 DNA: TGTGCCAGCAGGACGACAGGGATGGGTCAGCCCCAGCATTTT